The 11 T cell receptor beta chains below were found in one sample sequenced in a study of blood T cell repertoires in COVID-19. Using immunoSEQ multiplex PCR, the repertoire was profiled, and TCRdb retains in-frame clones only, with some absent. In the table there are roughly 150,000 clones, around 90% of which are singletons. The sequenced sample consisted of peripheral blood. Receptors were obtained from a human donor in a cohort sampled during active COVID-19.

The rearrangement uses TRBV9 and TRBJ2-3; 7 nucleotides match TRBD1. There are 16 residues in the CDR3. Germline V lookup: CDR1 SGDLS, CDR2 YYNGEE. The V gene end was trimmed by 2 bases and the J gene end by 2 bases; junction bases not matched to a gene: 8. As DNA, the CDR3 is TGTGCCAGCAGCGTCACACCGGGACAGCTCACAGATACGCAGTATTTT. Residues: CASSVTPGQLTDTQYF.

V and J are TRBV30 and TRBJ2-7, with 7 bases identical to TRBD2. This CDR3 comprises 15 residues. V trimming: 1 base; J trimming: 1 base; junction bases outside the gene matches: 7. CDR1 and CDR2 (germline): GTSNPN, SVGIG (reference sequence). The CDR3 region is CAWSGGSSGSYEQYF. As DNA, the CDR3 is TGTGCCTGGAGTGGGGGTAGTAGCGGGTCCTACGAGCAGTACTTC. Looking up the rest from reference TRBV30 and TRBJ2-7 gives the full variable domain: SQTIHQWPATLVQPVGSPLSLECTVEGTSNPNLYWYRQAAGRGLQLLFYSVGIGQISSEVPQNLSASRPQDRQFILSSKKLLLSDSGFYLCAWSGGSSGSYEQYFGPGTRLTVT.

The chain recombines TRBV19 with TRBJ2-5; 9 bases align to TRBD2. CDR1 and CDR2 (germline): LNHDA, SQIVND (reference sequence). Trimming removed 3 bases from V and 1 base from J; junction bases left unmatched: 3. This CDR3 is built from 15 residues. The CDR3 DNA follows: TGTGCCAGTAGTATCTTAGCGGGAGCCCAAGAGACCCAGTACTTC. Amino acids: CASSILAGAQETQYF.

The gene calls are TRBV20-1 and TRBJ2-5; the D is unclear. CDR1 DFQATT and CDR2 SNEGSKA come from the germline V gene (reference sequence). V lost 3 bases to trimming and J lost 0 bases, with 8 bases between them. The CDR3 length is 13 residues. CDR3 in DNA: TGCAGTGCTAGTGAGCAGGACCAAGAGACCCAGTACTTC. Translating it yields CSASEQDQETQYF.

This chain uses TRBV21-1 with TRBJ2-7; TRBD2, the table's D call, lacks a check against the DNA. TRBV21-1 counts as a pseudogene. The CDR3 extends over 14 amino acids. The CDR3 here is CASSKSLRRYEQYF. The CDR3 DNA sequence: TGTGCCAGCAGCAAATCCCTTAGGAGGTACGAGCAGTACTTC.

The chain recombines TRBV5-4 with TRBJ2-5; TRBD2 matches 11 bases. Germline V CDR1 and CDR2: SGHNT, YYREEE (reference sequence). The CDR3 sequence is 16 residues long. Trimming cost V 4 bases and J 3 bases; bases outside gene matches: 8. The CDR3 DNA reads TGTGCCAGCAGCACCGGTAGCGGGAGGGCCGAAGAGACCCAGTACTTC. Amino acid sequence: CASSTGSGRAEETQYF.

V and J are TRBV18 and TRBJ1-1; unclear D gene. Germline V CDR1 and CDR2: KGHSH, LQKENI. V was clipped by 3 bases and J by 0 bases, with 17 bases between them. CDR3 size: 17 residues. CDR3 protein: CASSPYPLETLNTEAFF. CDR3 coding DNA: TGTGCCAGCTCACCGTATCCTTTAGAGACATTGAACACTGAAGCTTTCTTT.

The V and J genes are TRBV15 and TRBJ2-5, with D perhaps matching TRBD1 (6 bases). Germline-derived CDR1 and CDR2 are LNHNV and YYDKDF (reference sequence). This CDR3 spans 14 amino acids. With 0 bases removed from V and 5 bases from J, the gap between germline ends came to 10 bases. The CDR3 is CATSRDVGAETQYF. The CDR3 bases are TGTGCCACCAGCAGAGATGTGGGGGCCGAGACCCAGTACTTC.

The chain recombines TRBV11-2 with TRBJ1-4; a weak D match, TRBD1 (5 bases). The CDR3 runs 15 residues. V was pared by 5 bases and J by 8 bases, with 18 bases between. Germline loops: CDR1 SGHAT, CDR2 FQNNGV. DNA of the CDR3: TGTGCCAGCAGCAGCTCCGGGACCCGGGGGGAAAAACTGTTTTTT. As protein: CASSSSGTRGEKLFF.

This chain's CDR3 is CARRGGETEAFF. The CDR3 DNA sequence: TGTGCTCGACGCGGGGGAGAGACTGAAGCTTTCTTT. The chain couples TRBV30 to TRBJ1-1; possibly TRBD1 for D (5 bases). Per the germline V gene, CDR1 is GTSNPN and CDR2 is SVGIG (reference sequence). The CDR3 contains 12 residues.

This chain joins TRBV19 and TRBJ1-1; no definite D call. Trimming pared 3 bases from V and 2 bases from J, leaving 13 bases between. CDR1 is LNHDA and CDR2 is SQIVND in the germline V gene (reference sequence). This CDR3 has 15 residues. Here the CDR3 reads CASSITVGGNTEAFF. The CDR3 DNA follows: TGTGCCAGTAGTATCACGGTAGGCGGCAACACTGAAGCTTTCTTT. Supplemented by reference TRBV19 and TRBJ1-1, the full variable domain reads DGGITQSPKYLFRKEGQNVTLSCEQNLNHDAMYWYRQDPGQGLRLIYYSQIVNDFQKGDIAEGYSVSREKKESFPLTVTSAQKNPTAFYLCASSITVGGNTEAFFGQGTRLTVV.